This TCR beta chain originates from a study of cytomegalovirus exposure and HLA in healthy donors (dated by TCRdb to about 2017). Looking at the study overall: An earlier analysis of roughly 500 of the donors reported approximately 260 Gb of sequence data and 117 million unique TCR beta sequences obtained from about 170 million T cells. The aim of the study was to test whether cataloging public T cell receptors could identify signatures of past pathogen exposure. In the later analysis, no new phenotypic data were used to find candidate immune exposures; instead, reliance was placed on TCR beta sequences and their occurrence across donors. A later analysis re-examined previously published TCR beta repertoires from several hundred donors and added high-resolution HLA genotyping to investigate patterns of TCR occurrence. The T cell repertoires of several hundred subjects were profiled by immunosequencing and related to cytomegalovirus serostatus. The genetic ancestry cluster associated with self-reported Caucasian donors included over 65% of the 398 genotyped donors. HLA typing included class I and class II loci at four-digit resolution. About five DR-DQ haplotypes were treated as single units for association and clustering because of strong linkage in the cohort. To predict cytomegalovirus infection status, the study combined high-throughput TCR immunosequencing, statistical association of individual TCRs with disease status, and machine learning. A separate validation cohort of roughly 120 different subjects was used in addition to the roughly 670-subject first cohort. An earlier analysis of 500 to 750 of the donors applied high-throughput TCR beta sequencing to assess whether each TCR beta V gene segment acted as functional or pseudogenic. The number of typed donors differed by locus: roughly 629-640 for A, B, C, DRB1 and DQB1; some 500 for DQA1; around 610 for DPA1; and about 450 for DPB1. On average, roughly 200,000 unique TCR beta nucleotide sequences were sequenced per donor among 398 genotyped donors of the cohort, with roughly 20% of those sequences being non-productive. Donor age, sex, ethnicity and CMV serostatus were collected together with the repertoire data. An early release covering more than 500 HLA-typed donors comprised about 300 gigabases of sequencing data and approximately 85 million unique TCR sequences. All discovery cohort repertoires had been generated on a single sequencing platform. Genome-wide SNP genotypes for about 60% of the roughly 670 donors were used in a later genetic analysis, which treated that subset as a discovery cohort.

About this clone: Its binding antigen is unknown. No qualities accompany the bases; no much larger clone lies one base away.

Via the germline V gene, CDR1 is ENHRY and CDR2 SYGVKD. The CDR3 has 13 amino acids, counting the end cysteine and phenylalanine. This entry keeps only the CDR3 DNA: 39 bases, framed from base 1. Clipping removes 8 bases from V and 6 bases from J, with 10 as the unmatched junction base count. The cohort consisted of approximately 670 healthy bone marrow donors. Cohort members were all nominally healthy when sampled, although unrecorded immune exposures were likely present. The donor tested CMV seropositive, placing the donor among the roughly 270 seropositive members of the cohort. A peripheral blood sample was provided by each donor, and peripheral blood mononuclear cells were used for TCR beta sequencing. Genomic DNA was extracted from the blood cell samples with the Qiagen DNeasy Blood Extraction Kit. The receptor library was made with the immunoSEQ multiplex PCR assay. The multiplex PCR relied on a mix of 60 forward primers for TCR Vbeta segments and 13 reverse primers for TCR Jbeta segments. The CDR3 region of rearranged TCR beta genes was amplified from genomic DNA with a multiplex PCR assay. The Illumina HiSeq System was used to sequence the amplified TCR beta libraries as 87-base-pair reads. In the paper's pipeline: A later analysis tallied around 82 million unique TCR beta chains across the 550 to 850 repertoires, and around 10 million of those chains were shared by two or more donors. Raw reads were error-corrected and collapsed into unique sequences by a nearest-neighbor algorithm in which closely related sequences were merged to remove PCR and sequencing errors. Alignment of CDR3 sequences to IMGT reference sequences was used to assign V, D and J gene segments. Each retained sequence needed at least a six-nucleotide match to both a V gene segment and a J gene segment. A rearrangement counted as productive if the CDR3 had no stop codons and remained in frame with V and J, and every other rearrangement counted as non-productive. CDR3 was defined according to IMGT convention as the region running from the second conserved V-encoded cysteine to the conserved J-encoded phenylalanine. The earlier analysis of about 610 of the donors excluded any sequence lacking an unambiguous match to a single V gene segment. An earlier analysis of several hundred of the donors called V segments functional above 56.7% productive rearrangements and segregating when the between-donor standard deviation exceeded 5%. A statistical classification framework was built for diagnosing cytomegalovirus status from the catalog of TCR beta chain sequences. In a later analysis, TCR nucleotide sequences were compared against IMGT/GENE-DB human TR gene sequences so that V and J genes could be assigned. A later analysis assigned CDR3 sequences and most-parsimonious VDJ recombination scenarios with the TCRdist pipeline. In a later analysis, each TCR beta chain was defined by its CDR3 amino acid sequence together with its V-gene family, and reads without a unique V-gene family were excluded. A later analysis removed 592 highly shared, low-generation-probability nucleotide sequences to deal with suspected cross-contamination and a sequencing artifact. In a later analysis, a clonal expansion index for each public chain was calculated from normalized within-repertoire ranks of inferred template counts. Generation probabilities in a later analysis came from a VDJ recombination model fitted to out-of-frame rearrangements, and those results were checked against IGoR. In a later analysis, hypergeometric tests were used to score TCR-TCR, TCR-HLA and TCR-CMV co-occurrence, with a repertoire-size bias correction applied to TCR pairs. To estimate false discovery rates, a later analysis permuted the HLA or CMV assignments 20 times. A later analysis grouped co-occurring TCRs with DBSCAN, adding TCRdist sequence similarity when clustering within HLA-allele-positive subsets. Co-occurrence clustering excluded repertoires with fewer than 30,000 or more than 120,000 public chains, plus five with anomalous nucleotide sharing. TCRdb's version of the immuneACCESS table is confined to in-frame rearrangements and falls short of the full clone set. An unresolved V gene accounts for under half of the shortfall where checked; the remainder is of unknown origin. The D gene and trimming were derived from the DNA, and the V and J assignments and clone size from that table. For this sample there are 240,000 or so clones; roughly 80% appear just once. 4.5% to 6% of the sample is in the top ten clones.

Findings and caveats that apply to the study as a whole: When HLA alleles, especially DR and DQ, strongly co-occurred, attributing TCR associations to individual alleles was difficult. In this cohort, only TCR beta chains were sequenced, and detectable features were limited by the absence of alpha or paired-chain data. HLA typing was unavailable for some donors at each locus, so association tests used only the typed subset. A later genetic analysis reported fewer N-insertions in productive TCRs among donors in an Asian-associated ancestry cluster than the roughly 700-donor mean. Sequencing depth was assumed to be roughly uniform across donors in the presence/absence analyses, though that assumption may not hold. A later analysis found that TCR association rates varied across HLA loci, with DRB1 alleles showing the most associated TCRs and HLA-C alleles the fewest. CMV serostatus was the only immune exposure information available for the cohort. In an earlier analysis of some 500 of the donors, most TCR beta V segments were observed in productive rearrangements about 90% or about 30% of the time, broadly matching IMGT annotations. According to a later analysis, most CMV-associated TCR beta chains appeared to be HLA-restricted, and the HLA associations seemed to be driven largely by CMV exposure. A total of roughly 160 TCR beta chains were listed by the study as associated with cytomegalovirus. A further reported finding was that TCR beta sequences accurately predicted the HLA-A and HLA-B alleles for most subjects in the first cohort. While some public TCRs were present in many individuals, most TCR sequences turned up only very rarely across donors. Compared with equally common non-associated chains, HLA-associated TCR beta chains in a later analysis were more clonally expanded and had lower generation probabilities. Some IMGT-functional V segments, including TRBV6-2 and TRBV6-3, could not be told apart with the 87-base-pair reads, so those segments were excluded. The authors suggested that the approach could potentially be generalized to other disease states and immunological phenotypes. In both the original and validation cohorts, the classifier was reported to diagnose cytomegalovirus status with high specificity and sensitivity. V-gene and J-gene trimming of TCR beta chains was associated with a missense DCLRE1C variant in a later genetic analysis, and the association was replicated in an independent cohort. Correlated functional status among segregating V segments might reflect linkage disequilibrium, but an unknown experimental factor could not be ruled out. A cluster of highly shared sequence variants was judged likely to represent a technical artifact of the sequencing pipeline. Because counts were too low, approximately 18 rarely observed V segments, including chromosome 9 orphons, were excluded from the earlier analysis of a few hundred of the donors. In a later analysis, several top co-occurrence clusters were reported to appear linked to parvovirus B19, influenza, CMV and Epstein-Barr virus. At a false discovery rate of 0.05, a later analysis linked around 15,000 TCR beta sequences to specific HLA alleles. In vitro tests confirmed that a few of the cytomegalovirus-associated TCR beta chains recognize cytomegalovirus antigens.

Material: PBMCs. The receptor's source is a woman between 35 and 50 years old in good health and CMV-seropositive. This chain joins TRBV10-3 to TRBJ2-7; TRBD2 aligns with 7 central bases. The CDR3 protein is CAIGAGDLGEQYF. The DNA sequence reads TGTGCCATCGGTGCGGGAGACCTGGGCGAGCAGTACTTC.